The following is a T cell receptor beta chain sequence with its context. The V gene lost 6 bases and the J gene lost 10 bases, with 14 bases spanning the gap. The germline V gene has CDR1 SGHKS and CDR2 YYEKEE (reference sequence). The CDR3 spans 13 residues. The sample comes from a study of blood T cell repertoires in COVID-19. On the study more broadly: The United States, Italy and Spain were the sources of the acute and convalescent COVID-19 samples. PBMCs, B-cell-depleted T cells, or T cells were the source of the cDNA or gDNA that made up the material.

Original processing notes: Amplification of reference gene primers was used by the study to estimate nucleated cell counts. Measured with immunoSEQ multiplex PCR; TCRdb has only the in-frame clones, and not every one. V and J calls and clone size are as listed in that table; D and trimming were resolved from the DNA. The table has some 400,000 clones, about four fifths seen once; the top ten hold under 1.2%. What was sequenced was peripheral blood. This chain links TRBV5-5 with TRBJ1-6; D gene unclear. This receptor was obtained from a human donor with acute or convalescent COVID-19. The donor label of this sample is uncertain. CDR3 in amino acids: CASTPPGMSPLHF. The DNA for the CDR3 is TGTGCCAGCACCCCGCCAGGAATGTCACCCCTCCACTTT.